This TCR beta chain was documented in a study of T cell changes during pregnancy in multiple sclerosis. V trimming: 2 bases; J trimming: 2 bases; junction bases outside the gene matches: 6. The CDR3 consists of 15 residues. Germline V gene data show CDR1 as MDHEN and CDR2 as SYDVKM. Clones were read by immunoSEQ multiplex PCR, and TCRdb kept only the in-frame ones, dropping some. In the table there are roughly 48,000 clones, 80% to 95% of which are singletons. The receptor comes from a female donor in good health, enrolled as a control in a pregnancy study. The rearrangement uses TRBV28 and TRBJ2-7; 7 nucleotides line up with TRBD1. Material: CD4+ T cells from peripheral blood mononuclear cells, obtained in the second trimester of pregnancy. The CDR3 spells CASSLNWDSPYEQYF. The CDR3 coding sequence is TGTGCCAGCAGTTTAAACTGGGACAGCCCCTACGAGCAGTACTTC.